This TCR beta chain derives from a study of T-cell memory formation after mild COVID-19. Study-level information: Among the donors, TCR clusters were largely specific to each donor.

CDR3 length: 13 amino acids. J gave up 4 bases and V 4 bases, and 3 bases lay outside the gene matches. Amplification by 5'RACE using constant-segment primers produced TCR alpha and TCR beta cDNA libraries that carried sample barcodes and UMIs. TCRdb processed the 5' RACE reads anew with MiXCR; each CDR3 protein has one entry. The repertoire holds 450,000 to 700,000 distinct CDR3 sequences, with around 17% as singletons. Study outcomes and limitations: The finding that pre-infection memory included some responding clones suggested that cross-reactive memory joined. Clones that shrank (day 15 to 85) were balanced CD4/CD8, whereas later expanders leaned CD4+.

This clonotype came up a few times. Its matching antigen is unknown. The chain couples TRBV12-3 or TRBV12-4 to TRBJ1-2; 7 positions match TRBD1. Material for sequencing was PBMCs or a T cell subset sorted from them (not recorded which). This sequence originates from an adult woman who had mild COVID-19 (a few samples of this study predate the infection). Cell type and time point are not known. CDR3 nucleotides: TGTGCCAGCAGTTGGGGGACAGTCTATGGCTACACCTTC. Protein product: CASSWGTVYGYTF.